Below are 13 T cell receptor beta chains sequenced from a single sample in a study of blood T cell repertoires in COVID-19. TCRdb keeps only in-frame clones here, not all; method: immunoSEQ multiplex PCR. The sample holds some 140,000 clones, over 75% seen once. Source material: peripheral blood. These TCRs come from a man aged 60 to 69 with COVID-19, enrolled during active disease.

The rearrangement joins TRBV5-5 to TRBJ2-5, with 7 bases matching TRBD2. With 4 bases clipped from V and 0 bases from J, the junction kept 3 bases outside the gene matches. The CDR3 length is 14 residues. Germline CDR1 reads SGHKS; CDR2 reads YYEKEE (reference sequence). The CDR3 protein is CASSMREYQETQYF. CDR3 in DNA: TGTGCCAGCAGCATGCGGGAGTACCAAGAGACCCAGTACTTC.

The chain combines TRBV4-3 with TRBJ2-3, with D tentatively TRBD1 (5 bases). Trimming shortened V by 0 bases and J by 2 bases, and 15 bases separated the two germline ends. CDR1 and CDR2 from the germline V gene are LGHNA and YSLEER. The CDR3 runs to 17 residues. CDR3 sequence reads: CASSQDSGRAFTDTQYF. The CDR3 DNA follows: TGCGCCAGCAGCCAAGATTCGGGCAGGGCCTTCACAGATACGCAGTATTTT.

This clone was recorded a few times. The gene calls are TRBV6-5 and TRBJ1-6; no clear D gene. The CDR3 has 12 residues. With 2 bases removed from V and 14 bases from J, the gap between germline ends came to 10 bases. Germline V gives CDR1 MNHEY, CDR2 SVGAGI. CDR3 loop: CASSYEGEALHF. The CDR3 nucleotides read TGTGCCAGCAGTTACGAGGGAGAGGCCCTCCACTTT.

The CDR3 here is CASSTTGIGTQYF. DNA for the CDR3: TGTGCCAGCAGCACTACAGGGATTGGTACGCAGTATTTT. V and J are TRBV7-8 and TRBJ2-3; D might be TRBD1 (6 bases). The CDR3 has 13 amino acids. Per the germline V gene, CDR1 is SGHVS and CDR2 is FQNEAQ. The V and J ends lost 5 bases and 8 bases respectively, with 14 bases between them.

The V call is TRBV10-3, the J call TRBJ1-2; a possible D gene is TRBD1 (5 bases). V lost 3 bases, J lost 3 bases, and 11 bases lay in between. The germline CDR1 and CDR2 sequences are ENHRY and SYGVKD. The CDR3 has 14 residues. The CDR3 loop reads CAISDKGRDYGYTF. CDR3 in DNA: TGTGCCATCAGTGATAAGGGGCGCGACTATGGCTACACCTTC.

The chain uses TRBV19 and TRBJ2-1, with TRBD1 identical over 9 bases. Losses at the gene ends were 8 bases for V and 2 bases for J; bases not matched to a gene: 4. The V gene's germline CDR1 is LNHDA and CDR2 SQIVND (reference sequence). The length of the CDR3 is 14 residues. Here the CDR3 reads CASSRDRAYNEQFF. CDR3 coding DNA: TGTGCCAGTTCCCGGGACAGGGCCTACAATGAGCAGTTCTTC.

The rearrangement uses TRBV14 and TRBJ2-5; the match to TRBD2 covers 9 bases. The trim removed 2 bases at V and 2 bases at J, leaving 9 bases unmatched. Germline V CDR1 and CDR2: SGHDN, FVKESK. There are 17 residues in the CDR3. Here the CDR3 DNA reads TGTGCCAGCAGCCAACTCTTTGGCGGGAGGGGACAAGAGACCCAGTACTTC. It codes for CASSQLFGGRGQETQYF.

The V call is TRBV5-4, the J call TRBJ2-3; 13 bases match TRBD2. V shed 1 base, J shed 4 bases, and the junction held 3 bases outside the gene matches. Germline CDR1 is SGHNT and CDR2 is YYREEE (reference sequence). The CDR3 covers 16 residues. This CDR3 is CASSLWTSGRSDTQYF. In DNA form, the CDR3 reads TGTGCCAGCAGCTTGTGGACTAGCGGGAGATCAGATACGCAGTATTTT.

The J gene is TRBJ2-7, the V gene TRBV18; possibly TRBD1 for D (5 bases). The germline gives CDR1 KGHSH, CDR2 LQKENI. Trimming took off 1 base at V and 1 base at J, with 5 bases between the two ends. CDR3 length equals 13 residues. In DNA form, the CDR3 reads TGTGCCAGCTCACCACAGGGGTCCTACGAGCAGTACTTC. Translating gives CASSPQGSYEQYF.

The chain carries TRBV2 and TRBJ2-1; 7 nucleotides align to TRBD1. Trimming cost V 5 bases and J 0 bases; bases outside gene matches: 7. The CDR3 sequence is 16 residues long. Germline V CDR1 and CDR2: SNHLY, FYNNEI. CDR3 sequence (DNA): TGTGCCAGCAGTTCAGACAGGGCTAGCTCCTACAATGAGCAGTTCTTC. Protein sequence: CASSSDRASSYNEQFF.

The chain combines TRBV6-2 or TRBV6-3 with TRBJ2-3; TRBD2 matches at 9 bases. Germline V gene data show CDR1 as MNHEY and CDR2 as SVGEGT. V lost 0 bases and J lost 0; bases outside the gene matches: 10. The CDR3 runs 19 residues. CDR3 in DNA: TGTGCCAGCAGTTACTCGAGGCTAGCGGGGAGTACTAGCACAGATACGCAGTATTTT. Its translation: CASSYSRLAGSTSTDTQYF.

As DNA, the CDR3 is TGTGCCAGCAGCCCGGACGTGGGGGCTGTCGGGGAGCTGTTTTTT. Encoded protein: CASSPDVGAVGELFF. This chain uses TRBV7-3 with TRBJ2-2, with a weak D call TRBD1 (6 bases). The V and J ends lost 5 bases and 7 bases respectively, with 17 bases between them. This CDR3 has 15 residues. Germline loops: CDR1 SGHTA, CDR2 FQGTGA.

The chain employs TRBV19 and TRBJ2-6, with 8 bases that match TRBD1. The junction had 7 bases not matched to a gene; V was cut back by 6 bases and J by 3 bases. Germline V CDR1 and CDR2: LNHDA, SQIVND (reference sequence). The length of the CDR3 is 16 residues. CDR3 protein: CASSRQGNGGANVLTF. Here the CDR3 DNA reads TGTGCCAGTAGCCGACAGGGGAATGGTGGGGCCAACGTCCTGACTTTC.